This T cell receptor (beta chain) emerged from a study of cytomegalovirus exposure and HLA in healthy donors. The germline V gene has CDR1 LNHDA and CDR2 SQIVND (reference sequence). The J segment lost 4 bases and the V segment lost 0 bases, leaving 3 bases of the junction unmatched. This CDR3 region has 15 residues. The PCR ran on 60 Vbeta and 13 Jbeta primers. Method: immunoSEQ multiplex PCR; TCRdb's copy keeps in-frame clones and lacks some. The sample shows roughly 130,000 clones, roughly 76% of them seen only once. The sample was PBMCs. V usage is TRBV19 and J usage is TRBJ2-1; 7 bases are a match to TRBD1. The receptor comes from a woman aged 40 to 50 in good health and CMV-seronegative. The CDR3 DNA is TGTGCCAGTAGTATAGAGGGGGACAGATACAATGAGCAGTTCTTC. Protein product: CASSIEGDRYNEQFF.